The 29 T cell receptor beta chains listed next were all sequenced from one sample in a study of vaccination effects on CD4 cells after COVID-19 (dated by TCRdb to between 2021 and 2022). The ViraFEST assay stimulated PBMC with viral peptide pools and then used TCR sequencing to identify antigen-specific CD4+ T cell clonotypes by expansion. After 10 days of culture, CD4+ T cells were isolated with the EasySep CD4+ T cell isolation kit. Convalescent patients had PCR-confirmed SARS-CoV-2 infection between March and December 2020, before Alpha, Beta and Delta variants emerged in the United States. Library preparation was by the immunoSEQ multiplex PCR assay. Not all clones reach the TCRdb copy of this immuneACCESS table, which keeps in-frame sequences only. Checked studies attribute under half of the gap to unresolved V genes and leave the rest unexplained. The sample data list about 27,000 clones, and approximately 80% of these were observed just once. The ten largest clonotypes hold 15% to 20% of the sample.

Their cognate antigens are unknown. Sequences were derived from CD4+ T cells from PBMCs cultured with HCoV-NL63 spike peptides, sampled before COVID-19 vaccination. The cell subset or site label on this specimen signifies: HCoV-NL63 spike overlapping peptide pool stimulation. These TCRs come from a human donor who had a prior SARS-CoV-2 infection.

The chain recombines TRBV2 with TRBJ1-1; possibly TRBD1 for D (6 bases). CDR3 length: 16 amino acids. The ends were cut back, 4 bases at V and 5 bases at J, with 20 bases in the middle. The germline V gene encodes CDR1 SNHLY and CDR2 FYNNEI. In DNA form, the CDR3 reads TGTGCCAGCAGTGCAGAGCAGGGGTTCCTAGGGACTGAAGCTTTCTTT. It is translated as CASSAEQGFLGTEAFF. Complete variable domain (other parts from reference TRBV2 and TRBJ1-1): EPEVTQTPSHQVTQMGQEVILRCVPISNHLYFYWYRQILGQKVEFLVSFYNNEISEKSEIFDDQFSVERPDGSNFTLKIRSTKLEDSAMYFCASSAEQGFLGTEAFFGQGTRLTVV.

This chain uses TRBV5-1 with TRBJ2-5; D not resolved. Germline lookup yields CDR1 SGHRS and CDR2 YFSETQ. V lost 0 bases to trimming and J lost 5 bases, with 2 bases between them. The CDR3 consists of 11 residues. The CDR3 DNA is TGCGCCAGCAGCTTGGACGAGACCCAGTACTTC. This translates into CASSLDETQYF.

This clone was recorded only once. V and J are TRBV11-3 and TRBJ2-7; D call uncertain. Germline V CDR1 and CDR2: SGHNT, YENEEA. V lost 5 bases to trimming and J lost 6 bases, with 14 bases between them. The CDR3 is made up of 13 amino acids. The CDR3 loop is CASSQERTGEQYF. DNA of the CDR3: TGTGCCAGCAGCCAAGAAAGGACGGGCGAGCAGTACTTC. The full variable domain, in which reference TRBV11-3 and TRBJ2-7 provide the parts outside the CDR3, is EAGVVQSPRYKIIEKKQPVAFWCNPISGHNTLYWYLQNLGQGPELLIRYENEEAVDDSQLPKDRFSAERLKGVDSTLKIQPAELGDSAVYLCASSQERTGEQYFGPGTRLTVT.

This chain joins TRBV11-2 and TRBJ1-2; 9 bases are shared with TRBD1. V lost 5 bases and J lost 3; bases outside the gene matches: 4. This CDR3 has 14 amino acids. Per the germline V gene, CDR1 is SGHAT and CDR2 is FQNNGV. In nucleotides, the CDR3 is TGTGCCAGCAGCCTTACAGGGGGCTACTATGGCTACACCTTC. The encoded protein is CASSLTGGYYGYTF.

This clone was found a few times. The chain has TRBV3-1 (or the pseudogene TRBV3-2) and TRBJ1-3; D ambiguous. The CDR3 spans 14 residues. Germline-derived CDR1 and CDR2 are LGHDT and YNNKEL (reference sequence). Trimming removed 4 bases from V and 3 bases from J, with 10 bases in between. CDR3 residues: CASSPAARGNTIYF. The CDR3 DNA reads as TGTGCCAGCAGCCCCGCGGCCCGTGGAAACACCATATATTTT.

The rearrangement joins TRBV5-4 to TRBJ2-1, with 9 positions matching TRBD2. CDR1 is SGHNT, CDR2 YYREEE, per germline (reference sequence). The V and J ends lost 0 bases and 9 bases, in that order; junction bases with no gene match: 7. The CDR3 extends over 15 amino acids. The CDR3 DNA reads as TGTGCCAGCAGCTTGGAGCGAGCGGGAGGTAGTGAGCAGTTCTTC. Encoded protein: CASSLERAGGSEQFF.

The genes are TRBV7-9 and TRBJ2-2; D gene unclear. The CDR3 is 15 amino acids. Germline loops: CDR1 SEHNR, CDR2 FQNEAQ (reference sequence). The V gene lost 3 bases and the J gene lost 6 bases, with 14 bases spanning the gap. CDR3 sequence (DNA): TGTGCCAGCAGCTTGGGCTCCCTGGGTGCCGGGGAGCTGTTTTTT. It codes for CASSLGSLGAGELFF. The complete variable domain, with remaining parts taken from reference TRBV7-9 and TRBJ2-2, reads DTGVSQNPRHKITKRGQNVTFRCDPISEHNRLYWYRQTLGQGPEFLTYFQNEAQLEKSRLLSDRFSAERPKGSFSTLEIQRTEQGDSAMYLCASSLGSLGAGELFFGEGSRLTVL.

The CDR3 nucleotides are TGTGCCAGCAGTCCGCTACAGTACACTGAAGCTTTCTTT. Amino acid sequence: CASSPLQYTEAFF. The chain joins TRBV6-5 to TRBJ1-1; D is unresolved. The germline CDR1 and CDR2 sequences are MNHEY and SVGAGI. The CDR3 extends over 13 amino acids. Trimming took 5 bases from V and 3 from J, leaving 10 bases between them.

This rearrangement joins TRBV7-9 to TRBJ2-7; TRBD1 agrees at 7 bases. The germline CDR1 and CDR2 sequences are SEHNR and FQNEAQ (reference sequence). V dropped 5 bases and J dropped 2; count of bases not matched to a gene: 3. The CDR3 has 13 residues. CDR3 nucleotide sequence: TGTGCCAGCAGCGGGACAGACGCCTACGAGCAGTACTTC. Amino acids: CASSGTDAYEQYF.

In this sample, this clone turned up once. The chain has TRBV7-9 and TRBJ2-2; D is perhaps TRBD2 (7 bases). Per germline, CDR1 SEHNR and CDR2 FQNEAQ (reference sequence). This CDR3 has 14 amino acids. Trimming shortened V by 6 bases and J by 4 bases, and 12 bases separated the two germline ends. The CDR3 DNA follows: TGTGCCAGCAGGGGGGGGCTTAGCACCGGGGAGCTGTTTTTT. Protein sequence: CASRGGLSTGELFF.

This clone was counted a few times. The V and J genes are TRBV28 and TRBJ2-2; TRBD2 agrees at 11 bases. The junction had 3 bases not matched to a gene; V was cut back by 4 bases and J by 2 bases. CDR1 MDHEN and CDR2 SYDVKM come from the germline V gene. The CDR3 is made up of 16 amino acids. The CDR3 spells CASSWLAGGNTGELFF. The CDR3 DNA is TGTGCCAGCAGTTGGCTAGCGGGAGGAAACACCGGGGAGCTGTTTTTT.

The chain carries TRBV7-2 and TRBJ2-5, with TRBD2 matching over 8 bases. This CDR3 region has 16 residues. The germline gives CDR1 SGHTA, CDR2 FQGNSA. Trimming at V came to 2 bases and at J to 5 bases, leaving 10 bases not matched to a gene. The CDR3 reads CASSLSSGSFGETQYF. DNA for the CDR3: TGTGCCAGCAGCTTATCCAGCGGGAGCTTCGGGGAGACCCAGTACTTC.

This sequence joins TRBV23-1 and TRBJ2-7; D might be TRBD2 (6 bases). TRBV23-1 is marked as an open reading frame, function uncertain. The CDR3 spans 14 residues. The germline V and J ends were trimmed by 2 bases and 1 base, with 9 bases remaining between them. CDR3 DNA: TGCGCCAGCAGTCAAGGGGGGACTTCCTACGAGCAGTACTTC. It translates to CASSQGGTSYEQYF.

The CDR3 protein is CASSPGQGSSPLHF. CDR3 coding DNA: TGCGCCAGCAGTCCTGGACAGGGTAGTTCACCCCTCCACTTT. The gene calls are TRBV5-1 and TRBJ1-6; 8 nucleotides line up with TRBD1. Losses at the gene ends were 5 bases for V and 9 bases for J; bases not matched to a gene: 7. In germline, CDR1 is SGHRS, CDR2 YFSETQ. CDR3 length equals 14 residues.

The CDR3 nucleotides read TGTGCCAGCAGCCAGCCCACAGGGGACGGCGAGCAGTACTTC. Its protein product is CASSQPTGDGEQYF. The chain recombines TRBV5-4 with TRBJ2-7; TRBD1 matches 7 bases. The ends lost 4 bases at V and 6 bases at J; junction bases unmatched: 10. The germline V gene encodes CDR1 SGHNT and CDR2 YYREEE (reference sequence). There are 14 residues in the CDR3.

This clone was recorded only once. This rearrangement joins TRBV18 to TRBJ2-3; 10 bases match TRBD2. This CDR3 is built from 17 residues. J lost 0 bases, V lost 0 bases, and 3 bases had no gene match. Looked up from germline, CDR1 is KGHSH and CDR2 is LQKENI. CDR3 bases: TGTGCCAGCTCACCACCGGGACTAGCGACCAGCACAGATACGCAGTATTTT. Residues: CASSPPGLATSTDTQYF.

The rearrangement links TRBV5-1 to TRBJ2-1; 11 bases line up with TRBD1. The CDR3 loop spans 14 amino acids. From germline, CDR1 is SGHRS and CDR2 YFSETQ. J lost 8 bases, V lost 3 bases, and 4 bases had no gene match. The CDR3 spells CASSYGTGGDEQFF. The DNA for the CDR3 is TGCGCCAGCAGCTACGGGACAGGGGGGGATGAGCAGTTCTTC.

This chain connects TRBV4-2 to TRBJ2-6; a possible D gene is TRBD1 (6 bases). This CDR3 spans 18 amino acids. V was cut by 4 bases and J by 0 bases, with 16 bases left in between. From germline, CDR1 is LGHNA and CDR2 YNFKEQ. CDR3 residues: CASSRPGHRPSGANVLTF. In DNA, the CDR3 is TGTGCCAGCAGCCGCCCGGGACACCGTCCCTCTGGGGCCAACGTCCTGACTTTC.

This chain links TRBV11-3 with TRBJ2-7; D is unclear. This CDR3 is built from 16 residues. V was shortened by 9 bases and J by 3 bases, with 24 bases between the two germline ends. CDR1 is SGHNT and CDR2 is YENEEA in the germline V gene. CDR3 nucleotides: TGTGCCAGGTCTTTTCTCGCGCCGATCCAAAACTACGAGCAGTACTTC. It is translated as CARSFLAPIQNYEQYF.

This chain joins TRBV10-3 and TRBJ1-5; D not resolved. This CDR3 has 13 residues. Trimming removed 6 bases from V and 1 base from J, with 7 bases in between. The germline V gene encodes CDR1 ENHRY and CDR2 SYGVKD. CDR3 bases: TGTGCCATCAGGCCAGGAAGCAATCAGCCCCAGCATTTT. Protein sequence: CAIRPGSNQPQHF.

The J gene is TRBJ2-5, the V gene TRBV5-6; D is tentatively TRBD1 or TRBD2 (5 bases each). Looked up from germline, CDR1 is SGHDT and CDR2 is YYEEEE. CDR3 length equals 14 residues. Trimming removed 1 base from V and 4 bases from J, with 11 bases in between. The CDR3 sequence is CASSLLPGRETQYF. The CDR3 DNA is TGTGCCAGCAGCTTGCTTCCAGGGAGAGAGACCCAGTACTTC.

This clone was seen only a few times. The rearrangement uses TRBV7-9 and TRBJ1-4, with D perhaps TRBD1 (5 bases). In germline, CDR1 is SEHNR, CDR2 FQNEAQ (reference sequence). V was pared by 5 bases and J by 2 bases, with 24 bases between. This CDR3 region has 19 residues. CDR3 residues: CASSTNRVGLSRTNEKLFF. CDR3 sequence (DNA): TGTGCCAGCAGCACAAACCGCGTGGGGCTAAGTCGGACTAATGAAAAACTGTTTTTT.

By frequency in the sample, this clone is large. V is TRBV2 and J is TRBJ2-7; 7 bases are a match to TRBD1. Trimming removed 7 bases from V and 5 bases from J; junction bases left unmatched: 8. Germline CDR1 and CDR2: SNHLY and FYNNEI. The CDR3 loop spans 13 amino acids. CDR3 DNA sequence: TGTGCCAGCAAGAACAGGGGTAGCGACGAGCAGTACTTC. It codes for CASKNRGSDEQYF.

The table lists this clone with a few counts. V gene TRBV7-3 combines with J gene TRBJ2-1, with 10 bases matching TRBD2. The CDR3 length is 15 residues. Germline CDR1 reads SGHTA; CDR2 reads FQGTGA. Trimming cost V 5 bases and J 2 bases; bases outside gene matches: 3. CDR3 sequence (DNA): TGTGCCAGCAGCATAAGCGGGGGGGCCTACAATGAGCAGTTCTTC. This translates into CASSISGGAYNEQFF.

The sample holds one count of this clone. V gene TRBV2 combines with J gene TRBJ1-2; D not certain. The V end was cut by 6 bases, the J end by 0 bases, with 8 bases between. CDR1 and CDR2 from the germline V gene are SNHLY and FYNNEI. The CDR3 runs to 13 residues. The CDR3 DNA sequence: TGTGCCAGCAGGGCTCTAGCTAACTATGGCTACACCTTC. Amino acid sequence: CASRALANYGYTF.

The genes are TRBV30 and TRBJ2-1, with a weak D call TRBD1 (6 bases). The V end lost 4 bases, the J end lost 7 bases, and 8 bases lay between the germline ends. The CDR3 is made up of 11 amino acids. From germline, CDR1 is GTSNPN and CDR2 SVGIG (reference sequence). The CDR3 nucleotides are TGTGCCTGGAACAGGGCAAATGAGCAGTTCTTC. It yields the protein CAWNRANEQFF.

This clone was counted only a few times. The rearrangement uses TRBV29-1 and TRBJ1-1; D remains ambiguous. Trimming stripped 7 bases from V and 1 base from J, with 4 bases between. The CDR3 consists of 10 residues. Germline CDR1 and CDR2: SQVTM and ANQGSEA. CDR3 region: CSGQNTEAFF. The CDR3 coding sequence is TGCAGCGGACAGAACACTGAAGCTTTCTTT.

The CDR3 here is CASSPRRSEYGYTF. DNA of the CDR3: TGCGCCAGCAGCCCCCGAAGGAGTGAATATGGCTACACCTTC. The rearrangement uses TRBV4-3 and TRBJ1-2; D unresolved. In germline, CDR1 is LGHNA, CDR2 YSLEER. Trimming took off 4 bases at V and 5 bases at J, with 14 bases between the two ends. This CDR3 region has 14 residues.

The chain is built from TRBV6-5 and TRBJ2-5, with 8 bases lining up with TRBD2. The CDR3 totals 14 residues. V gave up 0 bases and J gave up 9 bases; unmatched junction bases: 6. Germline CDR1 MNHEY, CDR2 SVGAGI. This CDR3 is CASSYSVRGGPQYF. CDR3 coding DNA: TGTGCCAGCAGTTACTCTGTTCGGGGGGGCCCCCAGTACTTC.